This TCR beta chain was recorded in a study of blood T cells in healthy people across ages. For the second PCR, which ran for 7 to 11 cycles, a sample-barcoded 5' primer and a J-beta primer mix were used. MiXCR, run by TCRdb on the 5' RACE reads, gives a single entry per CDR3 protein. Here the sample spans just over 800,000 distinct CDR3 sequences, 62% being singletons. The V gene's germline CDR1 is SGHAT and CDR2 FQDESV (reference sequence). V was clipped by 8 bases and J by 0 bases, with 15 bases between them. The CDR3 has 15 amino acids. The V gene is TRBV11-1, the J gene TRBJ2-3; D possibly uses TRBD1 or TRBD2 (5 bases each). Specimen: blood. The sequence was obtained from a young man in good health. The CDR3 loop is CASAPGTPSTDTQYF. The CDR3 DNA follows: TGTGCCAGCGCCCCCGGGACGCCTAGCACAGATACGCAGTATTTT.